Reported below is one T cell receptor (beta chain). Its target is not known. Per germline, CDR1 SGHRS and CDR2 YFSETQ. The CDR3 has 16 amino acids. V dropped 4 bases and J dropped 4 bases, with 15 bases sitting between them. The entry originates in a study of brain T cells in children with intractable seizures. Study-level findings and limits: Only CDR3 sequence similarity suggested viral specificity, without known HCMV serostatus. Pre-surgery blood may have been undersampled, hiding some clones.

Profiling relied on immunoSEQ multiplex PCR, and the TCRdb table lists in-frame clones only, not all of them. Of tens of thousands of clones listed, 90% to 95% are singletons. Surgery cases with the highest brain T cell transcript signatures were chosen for sequencing. Before surgery, patients took at least one anti-epileptic drug. This material consisted of peripheral blood, taken at surgery. The chain is built from TRBV5-1 and TRBJ1-6, with D maybe TRBD1 (6 bases). The receptor was derived from a boy under two years old with tuberous sclerosis and intractable seizures. For the CDR3, the DNA is TGCGCCAGCAGCGTGGAGGGGGTCGGGTATAATTCACCCCTCCACTTT. Residues: CASSVEGVGYNSPLHF.